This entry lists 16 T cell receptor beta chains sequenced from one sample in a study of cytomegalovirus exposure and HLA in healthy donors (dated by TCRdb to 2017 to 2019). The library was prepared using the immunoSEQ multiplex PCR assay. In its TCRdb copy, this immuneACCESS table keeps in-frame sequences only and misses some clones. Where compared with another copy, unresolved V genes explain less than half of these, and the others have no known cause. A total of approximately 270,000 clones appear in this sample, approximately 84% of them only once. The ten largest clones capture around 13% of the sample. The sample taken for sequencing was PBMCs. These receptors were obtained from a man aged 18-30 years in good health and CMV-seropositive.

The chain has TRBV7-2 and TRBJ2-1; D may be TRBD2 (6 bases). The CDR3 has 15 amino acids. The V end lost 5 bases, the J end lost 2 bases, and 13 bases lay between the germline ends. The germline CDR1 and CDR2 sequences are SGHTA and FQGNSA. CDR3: CASSGTSSPYNEQFF. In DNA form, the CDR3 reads TGTGCCAGCAGCGGAACTAGCAGCCCCTACAATGAGCAGTTCTTC.

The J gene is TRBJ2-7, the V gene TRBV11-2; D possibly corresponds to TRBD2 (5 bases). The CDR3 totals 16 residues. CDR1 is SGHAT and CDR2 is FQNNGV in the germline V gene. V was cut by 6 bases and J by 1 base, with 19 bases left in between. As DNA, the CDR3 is TGTGCCAGCAGTCAAAAGGCGACGGGGATATCCTACGAGCAGTACTTC. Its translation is CASSQKATGISYEQYF.

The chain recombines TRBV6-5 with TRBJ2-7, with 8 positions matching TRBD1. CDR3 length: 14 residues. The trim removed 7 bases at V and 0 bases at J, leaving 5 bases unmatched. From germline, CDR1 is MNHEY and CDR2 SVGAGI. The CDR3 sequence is CASTPGQDSYEQYF. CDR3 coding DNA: TGTGCCAGCACCCCGGGACAGGACTCCTACGAGCAGTACTTC.

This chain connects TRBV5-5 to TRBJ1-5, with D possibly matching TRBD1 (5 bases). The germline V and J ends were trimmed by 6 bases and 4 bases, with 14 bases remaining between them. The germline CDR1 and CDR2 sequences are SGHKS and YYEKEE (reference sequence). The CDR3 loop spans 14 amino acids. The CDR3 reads CASNQWGENQPQHF. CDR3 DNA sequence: TGTGCCAGCAACCAGTGGGGGGAGAATCAGCCCCAGCATTTT.

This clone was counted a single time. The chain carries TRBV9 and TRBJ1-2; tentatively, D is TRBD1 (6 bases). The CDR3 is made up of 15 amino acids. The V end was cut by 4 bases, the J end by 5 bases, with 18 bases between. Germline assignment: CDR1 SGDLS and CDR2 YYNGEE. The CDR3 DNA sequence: TGTGCCAGCAGCCCCGAACAGGGTTCCCCATATGGCTACACCTTC. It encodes CASSPEQGSPYGYTF.

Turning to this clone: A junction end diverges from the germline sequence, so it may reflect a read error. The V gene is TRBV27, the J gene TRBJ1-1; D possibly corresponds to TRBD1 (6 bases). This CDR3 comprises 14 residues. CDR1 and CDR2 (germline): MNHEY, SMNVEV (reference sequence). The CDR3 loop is CAGSTLGANTEAFF. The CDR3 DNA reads TGTGCCGGCAGTACATTGGGGGCGAACACTGAAGCTTTCTTT.

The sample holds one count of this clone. DNA of the CDR3: TGTGCCAGCAGCGTAGTGGGAGCCGTCGCAGATACGCAGTATTTT. Encoded protein: CASSVVGAVADTQYF. V and J are TRBV9 and TRBJ2-3, with D perhaps matching TRBD2 (5 bases). The CDR3 has 15 residues. The V gene lost 0 bases and the J gene lost 4 bases, with 12 bases spanning the gap. Germline V gene lookup returns CDR1 SGDLS and CDR2 YYNGEE.

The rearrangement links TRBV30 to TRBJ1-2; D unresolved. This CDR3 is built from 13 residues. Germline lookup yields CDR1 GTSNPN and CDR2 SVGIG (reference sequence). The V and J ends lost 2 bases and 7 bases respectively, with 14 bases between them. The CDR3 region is CAWSRPAMGGYTF. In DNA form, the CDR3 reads TGTGCCTGGAGTAGGCCGGCTATGGGTGGCTACACCTTC.

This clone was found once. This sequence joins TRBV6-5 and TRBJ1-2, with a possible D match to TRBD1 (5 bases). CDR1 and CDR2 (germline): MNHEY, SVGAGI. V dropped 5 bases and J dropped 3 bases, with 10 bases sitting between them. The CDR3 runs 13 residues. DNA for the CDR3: TGTGCCAGCAGTACAGGAGTTTACTATGGCTACACCTTC. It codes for CASSTGVYYGYTF.

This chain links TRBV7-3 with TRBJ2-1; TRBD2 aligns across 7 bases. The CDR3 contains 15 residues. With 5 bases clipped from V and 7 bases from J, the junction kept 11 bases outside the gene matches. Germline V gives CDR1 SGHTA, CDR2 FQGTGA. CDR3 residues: CASSPTLTSANEQFF. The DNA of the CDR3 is TGTGCCAGCAGCCCCACCCTCACTAGCGCGAATGAGCAGTTCTTC.

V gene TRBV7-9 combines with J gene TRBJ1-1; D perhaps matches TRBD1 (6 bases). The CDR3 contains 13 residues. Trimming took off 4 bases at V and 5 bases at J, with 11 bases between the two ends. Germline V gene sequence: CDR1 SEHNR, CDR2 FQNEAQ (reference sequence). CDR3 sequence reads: CASSSYRGTEAFF. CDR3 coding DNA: TGTGCCAGCAGCTCCTATAGGGGGACTGAAGCTTTCTTT.

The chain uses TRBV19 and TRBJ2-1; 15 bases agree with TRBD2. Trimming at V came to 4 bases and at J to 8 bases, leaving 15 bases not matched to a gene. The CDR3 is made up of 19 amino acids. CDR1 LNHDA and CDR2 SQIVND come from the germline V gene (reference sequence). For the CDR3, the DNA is TGTGCCAGTAGTAAAGGACTAGCGGGAGGGATAATAGGGTACGATGAGCAGTTCTTC. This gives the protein CASSKGLAGGIIGYDEQFF.

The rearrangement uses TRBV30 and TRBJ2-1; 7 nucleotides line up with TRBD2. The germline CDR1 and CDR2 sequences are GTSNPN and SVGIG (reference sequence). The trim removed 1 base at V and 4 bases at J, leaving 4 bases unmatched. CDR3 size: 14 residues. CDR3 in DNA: TGTGCCTGGAGTGGGTCTAGCGGATACAATGAGCAGTTCTTC. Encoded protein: CAWSGSSGYNEQFF.

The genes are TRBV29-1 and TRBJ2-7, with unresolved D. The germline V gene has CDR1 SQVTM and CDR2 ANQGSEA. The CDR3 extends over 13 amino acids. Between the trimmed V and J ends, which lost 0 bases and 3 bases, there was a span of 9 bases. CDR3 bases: TGCAGCGTTGAAGATTTAGACCTCTACGAGCAGTACTTC. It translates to CSVEDLDLYEQYF.

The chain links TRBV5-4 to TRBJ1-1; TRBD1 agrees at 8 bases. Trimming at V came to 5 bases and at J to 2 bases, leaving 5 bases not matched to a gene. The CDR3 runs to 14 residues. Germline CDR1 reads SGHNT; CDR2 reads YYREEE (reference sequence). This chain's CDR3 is CASRATGGNTEAFF. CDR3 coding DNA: TGTGCCAGCAGGGCTACAGGGGGTAACACTGAAGCTTTCTTT.

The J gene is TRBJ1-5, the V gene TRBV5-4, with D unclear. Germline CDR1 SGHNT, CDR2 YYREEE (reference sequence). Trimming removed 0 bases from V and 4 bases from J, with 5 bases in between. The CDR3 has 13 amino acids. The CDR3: CASSLEQNQPQHF. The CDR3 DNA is TGTGCCAGCAGCTTGGAACAGAATCAGCCCCAGCATTTT.